This TCR beta chain was found in a study of shared clonotypes between healthy human individuals. Looking at the study overall: Aged between 18 and 49, the donors were a couple of women and a few men.

V gave up 7 bases and J gave up 9 bases; unmatched junction bases: 8. Per germline, CDR1 MDHEN and CDR2 SYDVKM. The CDR3 spans 13 residues. Study-wide results and limits: Limitation of the genetic and exposure-history diversity represented came from the few donors.

A note on this clone: The antigen remains unidentified.

The input for sorted-subset replicate PCRs was 200 ng DNA, tens of thousands of T cell genomes. TCRdb's table, derived via immunoSEQ multiplex PCR, lists solely in-frame clones and lacks some. The table shows 700,000 or so clones, with approximately 75% occurring only once. The chain carries TRBV28 and TRBJ2-3; TRBD2 agrees at 9 bases. This TCR was recovered from a woman aged 30 to 39 in good health. The sequenced sample was memory CD4+ T cells sorted from blood. Documented subset: CD45RA-negative fraction. The CDR3 DNA is TGTGCCAGCATTAAACCTAGCGGGAAGACGCAGTATTTT. Translation: CASIKPSGKTQYF.